This TCR beta chain was recorded in a study of blood T cell repertoires in COVID-19. For the study at large: Samples of COVID-19 (acute and convalescent) were obtained from the United States, Italy and Spain.

The authors' processing: Reference gene primer amplification gave nucleated cell count estimates. The data were produced by immunoSEQ multiplex PCR, yet TCRdb's version contains in-frame clones alone and is incomplete. For V, J and clone size, that table is used; D and trimming come from the DNA. The top ten hold under 7% of the sample, which has about 200,000 clones, about nine tenths seen once. In germline, CDR1 is MNHEY, CDR2 SVGEGT. This CDR3 is 16 amino acids long. Trimming cost V 2 bases and J 4 bases; bases outside gene matches: 7. This receptor was identified in a man aged 55 to 70 who had recovered from COVID-19. Sequenced material: peripheral blood. The V and J genes are TRBV6-2 or TRBV6-3 and TRBJ2-4, with 8 bases aligning to TRBD1. DNA for the CDR3: TGTGCCAGCAGTTACCGGGCAGGGGGCGAGAAAAACATTCAGTACTTC. Protein sequence: CASSYRAGGEKNIQYF.